These T cell receptor beta chains were read from a single sample in a study of blood T cells in healthy people across ages. MiXCR was run by TCRdb on the 5' RACE reads, yielding one entry per CDR3 protein. The repertoire includes 580,000 or so distinct CDR3 sequences, roughly 43% of them detected once, and under 30% sits in the top ten. The sample was blood. The receptor set was obtained from an older man in good health. Both conserved end residues are part of each CDR3. The D gene is left open where the match is weak. Rows give clone size only sometimes, using once, few, many, or a class for an expanded clone.

clone_size: -; v_call: TRBV6-2/TRBV6-3; d_call: TRBD2; j_call: TRBJ2-7; cdr3_aa: CASSPTSAGYSSYEQYF; cdr3_nt: TGTGCCAGCAGCCCTACTTCAGCGGGATACAGCTCCTACGAGCAGTACTTC
clone_size: -; v_call: TRBV7-9; d_call: -; j_call: TRBJ1-2; cdr3_aa: CASSLAGGTGYGYTF; cdr3_nt: TGTGCCAGCAGCTTAGCTGGGGGCACAGGCTATGGCTACACCTTC
clone_size: -; v_call: TRBV10-3; d_call: TRBD1; j_call: TRBJ2-1; cdr3_aa: CAISEADRGKEQFF; cdr3_nt: TGTGCCATCAGTGAGGCGGACAGGGGGAAAGAGCAGTTCTTC
clone_size: few; v_call: TRBV20-1; d_call: -; j_call: TRBJ2-7; cdr3_aa: CSARVSLGTYEQYF; cdr3_nt: TGCAGTGCTAGAGTCAGTTTGGGAACCTACGAGCAGTACTTC
clone_size: -; v_call: TRBV9; d_call: TRBD2; j_call: TRBJ2-4; cdr3_aa: CASSVAGGSSKNIQYF; cdr3_nt: TGTGCCAGCAGCGTAGCTGGCGGGAGTTCCAAAAACATTCAGTACTTC
clone_size: -; v_call: TRBV28; d_call: -; j_call: TRBJ1-2; cdr3_aa: CASRLSSGGYGYTF; cdr3_nt: TGTGCCAGCAGGCTTTCGTCGGGGGGATATGGCTACACCTTC
clone_size: -; v_call: TRBV20-1; d_call: TRBD1; j_call: TRBJ2-7; cdr3_aa: CSAREAGTGGDEQYF; cdr3_nt: TGCAGTGCTAGAGAAGCCGGGACAGGGGGCGACGAGCAGTACTTC
clone_size: -; v_call: TRBV28; d_call: -; j_call: TRBJ1-5; cdr3_aa: CASSSGGGRQPQHF; cdr3_nt: TGTGCCAGCAGCTCGGGTGGGGGAAGACAGCCCCAGCATTTT
clone_size: -; v_call: TRBV6-6; d_call: -; j_call: TRBJ2-1; cdr3_aa: CASSYSREHNEQFF; cdr3_nt: TGTGCCAGCAGTTACTCCAGGGAACACAATGAGCAGTTCTTC
clone_size: -; v_call: TRBV7-9; d_call: TRBD1; j_call: TRBJ2-1; cdr3_aa: CASSLEGTGSYNEQFF; cdr3_nt: TGTGCCAGCAGCTTAGAAGGGACAGGGTCCTACAATGAGCAGTTCTTC
clone_size: -; v_call: TRBV20-1; d_call: -; j_call: TRBJ2-1; cdr3_aa: CSARDRAYSYNEQFF; cdr3_nt: TGCAGTGCTAGAGATCGGGCCTACTCCTACAATGAGCAGTTCTTC
clone_size: once; v_call: TRBV3-1; d_call: -; j_call: TRBJ2-5; cdr3_aa: CASSQEAGAATQYF; cdr3_nt: TGTGCCAGCAGCCAAGAAGCAGGCGCGGCTACTCAGTACTTC
clone_size: -; v_call: TRBV4-1; d_call: TRBD2; j_call: TRBJ2-7; cdr3_aa: CASSRLSGSQAYEQYF; cdr3_nt: TGCGCCAGCAGCCGGCTTAGCGGGAGCCAGGCCTACGAGCAGTACTTC
clone_size: -; v_call: TRBV20-1; d_call: TRBD1; j_call: TRBJ2-2; cdr3_aa: CSAREGGTGVTGELFF; cdr3_nt: TGCAGTGCTAGAGAGGGCGGGACAGGGGTCACCGGGGAGCTGTTTTTT
clone_size: -; v_call: TRBV4-2; d_call: -; j_call: TRBJ2-3; cdr3_aa: CASSQAPGDTQYF; cdr3_nt: TGTGCCAGCAGCCAAGCCCCGGGAGATACGCAGTATTTT
clone_size: -; v_call: TRBV20-1; d_call: TRBD1; j_call: TRBJ1-6; cdr3_aa: CSARADRDPTRNSPLHF; cdr3_nt: TGCAGTGCTAGAGCCGACAGGGACCCGACTAGAAATTCACCCCTCCACTTT
clone_size: -; v_call: TRBV27; d_call: TRBD2; j_call: TRBJ2-1; cdr3_aa: CASSRLAGREQFF; cdr3_nt: TGTGCCAGCAGCAGACTAGCGGGACGGGAGCAGTTCTTC
clone_size: -; v_call: TRBV7-2; d_call: TRBD1; j_call: TRBJ2-4; cdr3_aa: CASSIGQGAIDIQYF; cdr3_nt: TGTGCCAGCAGCATAGGACAGGGGGCGATAGACATTCAGTACTTC
clone_size: many; v_call: TRBV20-1; d_call: TRBD1; j_call: TRBJ2-1; cdr3_aa: CSASGQGVGSSYNEQFF; cdr3_nt: TGCAGTGCCTCGGGACAGGGGGTGGGGAGCTCCTACAATGAGCAGTTCTTC
clone_size: few; v_call: TRBV7-3; d_call: TRBD2; j_call: TRBJ2-5; cdr3_aa: CASSLTAAGFGETQYF; cdr3_nt: TGTGCCAGCAGCTTAACGGCAGCGGGGTTCGGGGAGACCCAGTACTTC
clone_size: -; v_call: TRBV14; d_call: -; j_call: TRBJ2-5; cdr3_aa: CASSRLQWETQYF; cdr3_nt: TGTGCCAGCAGCCGATTACAGTGGGAGACCCAGTACTTC
clone_size: few; v_call: TRBV3-1; d_call: TRBD2; j_call: TRBJ2-1; cdr3_aa: CASSQGGGTSAEQFF; cdr3_nt: TGTGCCAGCAGCCAAGGTGGGGGGACTAGCGCAGAGCAGTTCTTC
clone_size: few; v_call: TRBV7-2; d_call: TRBD2; j_call: TRBJ2-3; cdr3_aa: CASSLAGGLDTQYF; cdr3_nt: TGTGCCAGCAGCCTAGCGGGGGGGTTAGATACGCAGTATTTT
clone_size: -; v_call: TRBV6-1; d_call: TRBD1; j_call: TRBJ1-5; cdr3_aa: CASSEDRGVQPQHF; cdr3_nt: TGTGCCAGCAGTGAGGACAGGGGCGTTCAGCCCCAGCATTTT
clone_size: few; v_call: TRBV29-1; d_call: -; j_call: TRBJ1-4; cdr3_aa: CSVDTGFSEKLFF; cdr3_nt: TGCAGCGTTGATACGGGTTTCTCTGAAAAACTGTTTTTT
clone_size: -; v_call: TRBV4-3; d_call: -; j_call: TRBJ2-3; cdr3_aa: CASSQGRRKGADTQYF; cdr3_nt: TGCGCCAGCAGCCAAGGGAGGCGTAAAGGGGCAGATACGCAGTATTTT
clone_size: -; v_call: TRBV2; d_call: -; j_call: TRBJ2-3; cdr3_aa: CASSRQSTSTDTQYF; cdr3_nt: TGTGCCAGCAGCAGACAGAGCACTAGCACAGATACGCAGTATTTT
clone_size: -; v_call: TRBV12-3/TRBV12-4; d_call: TRBD2; j_call: TRBJ2-1; cdr3_aa: CASSSTGLAGSREQFF; cdr3_nt: TGTGCCAGCAGTTCGACGGGACTAGCGGGGTCCCGCGAGCAGTTCTTC
clone_size: -; v_call: TRBV20-1; d_call: -; j_call: TRBJ2-1; cdr3_aa: CSARDSAVDEQFF; cdr3_nt: TGCAGTGCTAGAGACTCGGCGGTCGATGAGCAGTTCTTC
clone_size: -; v_call: TRBV4-1; d_call: -; j_call: TRBJ1-2; cdr3_aa: CASSQGTRGYGYTF; cdr3_nt: TGCGCCAGCAGCCAAGGGACCCGGGGCTATGGCTACACCTTC
clone_size: once; v_call: TRBV10-1; d_call: -; j_call: TRBJ2-3; cdr3_aa: CASSPHQDTHTTDTQYF; cdr3_nt: TGCGCCAGCAGCCCGCACCAGGACACTCATACCACAGATACGCAGTATTTT
clone_size: -; v_call: TRBV20-1; d_call: -; j_call: TRBJ1-6; cdr3_aa: CSATDRNNSPLHF; cdr3_nt: TGCAGTGCTACCGACCGAAATAATTCACCCCTCCACTTT
clone_size: -; v_call: TRBV4-3; d_call: -; j_call: TRBJ1-1; cdr3_aa: CASSQGVGNTEAFF; cdr3_nt: TGCGCCAGCAGCCAGGGGGTTGGGAACACTGAAGCTTTCTTT
clone_size: few; v_call: TRBV7-9; d_call: TRBD2; j_call: TRBJ2-5; cdr3_aa: CASSLGVSGGQETQYF; cdr3_nt: TGTGCCAGCAGCTTAGGAGTTAGCGGGGGACAAGAGACCCAGTACTTC